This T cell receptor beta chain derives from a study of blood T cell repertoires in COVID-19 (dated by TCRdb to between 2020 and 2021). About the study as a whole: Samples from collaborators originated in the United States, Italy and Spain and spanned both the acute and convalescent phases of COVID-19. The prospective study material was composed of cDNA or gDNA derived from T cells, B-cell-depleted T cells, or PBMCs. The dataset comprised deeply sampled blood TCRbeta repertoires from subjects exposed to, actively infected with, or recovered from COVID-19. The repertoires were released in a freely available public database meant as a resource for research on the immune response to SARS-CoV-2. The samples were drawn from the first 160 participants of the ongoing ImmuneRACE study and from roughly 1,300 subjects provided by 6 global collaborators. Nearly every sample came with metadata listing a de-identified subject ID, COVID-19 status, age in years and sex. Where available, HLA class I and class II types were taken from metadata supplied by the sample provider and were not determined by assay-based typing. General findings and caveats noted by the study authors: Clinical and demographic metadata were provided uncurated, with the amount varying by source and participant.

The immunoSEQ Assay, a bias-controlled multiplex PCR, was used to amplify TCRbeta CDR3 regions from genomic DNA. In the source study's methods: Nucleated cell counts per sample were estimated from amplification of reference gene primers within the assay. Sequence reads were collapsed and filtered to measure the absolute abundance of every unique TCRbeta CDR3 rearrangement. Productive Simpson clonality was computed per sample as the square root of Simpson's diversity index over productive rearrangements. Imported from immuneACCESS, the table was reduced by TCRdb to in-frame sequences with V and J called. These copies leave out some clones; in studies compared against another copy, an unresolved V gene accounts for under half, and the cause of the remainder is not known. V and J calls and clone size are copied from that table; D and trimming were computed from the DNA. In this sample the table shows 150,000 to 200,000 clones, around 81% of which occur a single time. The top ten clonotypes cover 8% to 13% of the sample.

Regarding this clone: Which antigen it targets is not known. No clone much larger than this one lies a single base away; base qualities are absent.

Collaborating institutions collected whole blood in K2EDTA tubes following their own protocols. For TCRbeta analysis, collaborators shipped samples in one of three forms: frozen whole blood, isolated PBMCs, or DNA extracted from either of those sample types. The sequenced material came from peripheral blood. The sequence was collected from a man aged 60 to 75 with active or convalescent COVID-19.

The CDR3 corresponds to CASSVSAGPYEQYF. The nucleotide sequence is given as TGTGCCAGCAGCGTCTCAGCGGGCCCCTACGAGCAGTACTTC. The sequence joins TRBV9 to TRBJ2-7; TRBD2 could be the D gene, as 6 bases match. The CDR3 holds 14 amino acids from the cysteine to the phenylalanine. The sequence is cut down to CDR3 DNA, 42 bases in frame from base 1. CDR1 SGDLS and CDR2 YYNGEE were looked up in the germline V gene. Deletion took 2 bases off V and 2 bases off J, with a span of 11 bases between the germline ends.